This record looks at one TCR beta chain sequence and its context. The antigen is not known. 60 Vbeta and 13 Jbeta primers were used in PCR. Using immunoSEQ multiplex PCR, the repertoire was profiled, and TCRdb retains in-frame clones only, with some absent. The sample contains 45,000 to 60,000 clones, under 75% of which appear only once. CDR1 and CDR2 (germline): MGHRA, YSYEKL. The length of the CDR3 is 15 residues. The V and J ends lost 0 bases and 3 bases, in that order; junction bases with no gene match: 3. This record comes from a study of cytomegalovirus exposure and HLA in healthy donors. Study-wide results and caveats: There were some public TCRs occurring in many donors, but most TCR sequences were rare. Exclusion as indistinguishable affected some V segments, including TRBV6-2 and TRBV6-3.

Each of the donors was a healthy bone marrow donor. The TCR was taken from a man aged 25 to 45 in good health and CMV-seronegative. Sample: PBMCs. The chain has TRBV4-1 and TRBJ2-5; 8 bases map to TRBD2. CDR3 coding DNA: TGCGCCAGCAGCCAAGATCCAGCGGGAGAAGAGACCCAGTACTTC. Its translation: CASSQDPAGEETQYF.